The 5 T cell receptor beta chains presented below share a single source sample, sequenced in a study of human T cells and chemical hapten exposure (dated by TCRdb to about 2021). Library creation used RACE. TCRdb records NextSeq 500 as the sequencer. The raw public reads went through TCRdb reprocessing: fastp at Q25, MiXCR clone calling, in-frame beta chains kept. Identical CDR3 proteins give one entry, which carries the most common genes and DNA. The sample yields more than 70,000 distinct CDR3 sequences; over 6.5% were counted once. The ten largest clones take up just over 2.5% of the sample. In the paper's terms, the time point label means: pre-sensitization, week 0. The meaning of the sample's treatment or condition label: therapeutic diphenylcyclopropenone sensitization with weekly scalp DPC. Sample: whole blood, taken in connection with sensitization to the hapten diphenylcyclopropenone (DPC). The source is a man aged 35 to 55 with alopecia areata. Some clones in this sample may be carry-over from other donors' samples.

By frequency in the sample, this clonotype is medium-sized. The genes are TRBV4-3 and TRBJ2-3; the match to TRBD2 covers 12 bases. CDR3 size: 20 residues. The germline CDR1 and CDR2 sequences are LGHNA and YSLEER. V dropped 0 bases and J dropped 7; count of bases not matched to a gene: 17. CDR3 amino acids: CASSQDAINYLAGGPYTQYF. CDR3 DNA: TGCGCCAGCAGCCAAGATGCCATCAATTATCTAGCGGGAGGGCCGTATACGCAGTATTTT.

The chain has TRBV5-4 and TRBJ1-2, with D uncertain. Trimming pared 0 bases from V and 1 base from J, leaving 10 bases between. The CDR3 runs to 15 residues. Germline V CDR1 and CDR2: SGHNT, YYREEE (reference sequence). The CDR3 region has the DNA TGTGCCAGCAGCTTGGCGGGAGTCAATAACTATGGCTACACCTTC. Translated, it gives CASSLAGVNNYGYTF.

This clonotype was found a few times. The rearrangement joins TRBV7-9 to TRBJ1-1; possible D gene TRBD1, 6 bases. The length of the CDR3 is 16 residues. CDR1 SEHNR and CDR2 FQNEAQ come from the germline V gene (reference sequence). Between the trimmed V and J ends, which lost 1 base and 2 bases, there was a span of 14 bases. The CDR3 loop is CASSLGAGTTNTEAFF. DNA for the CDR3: TGTGCCAGCAGCTTAGGAGCAGGGACAACTAACACTGAAGCTTTCTTT. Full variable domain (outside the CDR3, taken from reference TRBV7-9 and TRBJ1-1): DTGVSQNPRHKITKRGQNVTFRCDPISEHNRLYWYRQTLGQGPEFLTYFQNEAQLEKSRLLSDRFSAERPKGSFSTLEIQRTEQGDSAMYLCASSLGAGTTNTEAFFGQGTRLTVV.

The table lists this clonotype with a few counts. DNA of the CDR3: TGCAGCGTTGAAACGACAGGGCAAGAGACCCAGTACTTC. Its translation is CSVETTGQETQYF. This rearrangement joins TRBV29-1 to TRBJ2-5; 7 bases fit TRBD1. Germline CDR1 SQVTM, CDR2 ANQGSEA. Germline trimming cut 2 bases from V and 2 bases from J; bases unmatched to any gene: 2. This CDR3 is built from 13 residues.

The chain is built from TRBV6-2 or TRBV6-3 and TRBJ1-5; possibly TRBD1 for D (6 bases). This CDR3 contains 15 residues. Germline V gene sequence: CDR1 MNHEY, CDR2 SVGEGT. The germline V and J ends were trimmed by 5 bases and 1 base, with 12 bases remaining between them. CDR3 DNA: TGTGCCAGCAGTGACGCGGGGGGCAGCAATCAGCCCCAGCATTTT. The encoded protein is CASSDAGGSNQPQHF.